Listed here are 27 T cell receptor beta chains from one sample, sequenced in a study of identical twins' blood T cells. TCRdb re-called the 5' RACE reads with MiXCR, one entry per CDR3 protein. The table records a few hundred thousand distinct CDR3 sequences, 28% of them present only once. The sequenced sample consisted of PBMCs. Source of these receptors: a woman aged 18 to 55 in good health.

The chain couples TRBV10-3 to TRBJ1-5; 12 positions match TRBD1. This CDR3 spans 16 amino acids. V gave up 7 bases and J gave up 4 bases; unmatched junction bases: 8. The germline V gene encodes CDR1 ENHRY and CDR2 SYGVKD. The CDR3: CAITRDRGPRNQPQHF. The CDR3 DNA follows: TGTGCCATCACCAGGGACAGGGGGCCGAGGAATCAGCCCCAGCATTTT.

The chain combines TRBV11-3 with TRBJ2-2; 11 positions agree with TRBD2. The CDR3 runs to 16 residues. Germline values: CDR1 SGHNT, CDR2 YENEEA. With V trimmed by 4 bases and J by 5 bases, 6 bases remained unmatched. CDR3 sequence (DNA): TGTGCCAGCAGCTCTACTAGCGGGAGAAGTACCGGGGAGCTGTTTTTT. This translates into CASSSTSGRSTGELFF.

This rearrangement joins TRBV20-1 to TRBJ1-3; the D is unclear. Trimming cost V 0 bases and J 4 bases, with 10 bases left between them. This CDR3 has 14 amino acids. Germline CDR1 is DFQATT and CDR2 is SNEGSKA (reference sequence). The CDR3: CSARDRWSGNTIYF. The CDR3 bases are TGCAGTGCTAGAGATCGGTGGAGCGGAAACACCATATATTTT.

The V and J genes are TRBV5-1 and TRBJ2-2; D not resolved. The CDR3 extends over 13 amino acids. Germline V gives CDR1 SGHRS, CDR2 YFSETQ. Trimming stripped 4 bases from V and 6 bases from J, with 10 bases between. As DNA, the CDR3 is TGCGCCAGCAGCCCCCCTGGAGCCGGGGAGCTGTTTTTT. Protein sequence: CASSPPGAGELFF. Looking up the rest from reference TRBV5-1 and TRBJ2-2 gives the full variable domain: KAGVTQTPRYLIKTRGQQVTLSCSPISGHRSVSWYQQTPGQGLQFLFEYFSETQRNKGNFPGRFSGRQFSNSRSEMNVSTLELGDSALYLCASSPPGAGELFFGEGSRLTVL.

The chain recombines TRBV29-1 with TRBJ1-5, with 9 bases that match TRBD1. Trimming took 6 bases from V and 9 from J; bases not matched to a gene: 12. This CDR3 has 14 amino acids. Per the germline V gene, CDR1 is SQVTM and CDR2 is ANQGSEA. The CDR3 here is CSVEDRGISGPQHF. The CDR3 DNA reads TGCAGCGTCGAGGACAGGGGAATTTCGGGGCCCCAGCATTTT.

This clonotype has at least ten counts. One end of the junction varies from germline; a read error may be responsible. The V and J genes are TRBV5-1 and TRBJ1-6; tentative D call: TRBD1 (6 bases). The CDR3 has 14 amino acids. CDR1 and CDR2 from the germline V gene are SGHRS and YFSETQ. The DNA for the CDR3 is TGTGCCAGCAGTTTGGACAGTTATAATTCACCCCTCCACTTT. Translated, it gives CASSLDSYNSPLHF.

The rearrangement links TRBV18 to TRBJ2-7, with 11 bases that match TRBD1. Germline CDR1 is KGHSH and CDR2 is LQKENI. V lost 8 bases to trimming and J lost 5 bases; unmatched junction nucleotides: 5. The CDR3 loop spans 13 amino acids. CDR3 bases: TGTGCCAGCAGAGGGACAGGGGGTAACGAGCAGTACTTC. It specifies CASRGTGGNEQYF.

This clonotype appeared a few times. This chain joins TRBV2 and TRBJ2-7; D gene ambiguous. CDR3 size: 16 residues. V was trimmed by 6 bases and J by 3 bases, leaving 21 bases between them. The germline V gene has CDR1 SNHLY and CDR2 FYNNEI. The CDR3 sequence: CASSSRLDPLLYEQYF. CDR3 sequence (DNA): TGTGCCAGCAGCTCCCGTCTCGATCCCCTTCTCTACGAGCAGTACTTC.

This chain uses TRBV5-5 with TRBJ2-7, with 8 bases matching TRBD1. The CDR3 covers 15 residues. The V and J ends lost 2 bases and 0 bases, in that order; junction bases with no gene match: 4. CDR1 and CDR2 (germline): SGHKS, YYEKEE (reference sequence). Here the CDR3 reads CASSFSGQVSYEQYF. The CDR3 DNA is TGTGCCAGCAGCTTCTCGGGACAGGTCTCCTACGAGCAGTACTTC.

V usage is TRBV6-2 or TRBV6-3 and J usage is TRBJ1-1; no reliable D call. The germline CDR1 and CDR2 sequences are MNHEY and SVGEGT. V lost 7 bases to trimming and J lost 10 bases, with 16 bases between them. The length of the CDR3 is 12 residues. The CDR3 sequence is CASTDPPVLAFF. DNA of the CDR3: TGTGCCAGCACCGATCCTCCGGTTTTAGCTTTCTTT.

This clonotype turned up a few times. The chain employs TRBV2 and TRBJ2-7, with D perhaps given as TRBD1 or TRBD2 (5 bases each). Trimming pared 6 bases from V and 3 bases from J, leaving 18 bases between. The V gene's germline CDR1 is SNHLY and CDR2 FYNNEI. The length of the CDR3 is 15 residues. The CDR3 loop reads CASSNSRDQLYEQYF. The DNA for the CDR3 is TGTGCCAGCAGCAATTCCAGGGACCAGCTCTACGAGCAGTACTTC. Variable domain in full (rest from reference TRBV2 and TRBJ2-7): EPEVTQTPSHQVTQMGQEVILRCVPISNHLYFYWYRQILGQKVEFLVSFYNNEISEKSEIFDDQFSVERPDGSNFTLKIRSTKLEDSAMYFCASSNSRDQLYEQYFGPGTRLTVT.

This clonotype was counted many times. The chain carries TRBV9 and TRBJ2-5; D may be TRBD1 or TRBD2 (5 bases each). The germline V gene encodes CDR1 SGDLS and CDR2 YYNGEE. This CDR3 is 15 amino acids long. Trimming stripped 0 bases from V and 4 bases from J, with 13 bases between. The CDR3 protein is CASSVAPGPLETQYF. CDR3 in DNA: TGTGCCAGCAGCGTAGCCCCGGGACCGTTAGAGACCCAGTACTTC.

The table lists this clonotype with a count of one. The chain combines TRBV12-3 or TRBV12-4 with TRBJ2-1, with 9 bases fitting TRBD2. V lost 6 bases to trimming and J lost 0 bases; unmatched junction nucleotides: 21. The CDR3 runs to 21 residues. As DNA, the CDR3 is TGTGCCAGCAGACCCCAAAAAACCGGACTAGCGTACGCTAGCTCCTACAATGAGCAGTTCTTC. This gives the protein CASRPQKTGLAYASSYNEQFF.

The chain employs TRBV20-1 and TRBJ2-5; D is unresolved. Per germline, CDR1 DFQATT and CDR2 SNEGSKA (reference sequence). Trimming cost V 5 bases and J 1 base, with 8 bases left between them. This CDR3 is 12 amino acids long. Written as DNA, the CDR3 is TGCAGTGCTTGGGGTTTCCAAGAGACCCAGTACTTC. Translation: CSAWGFQETQYF.

The rearrangement joins TRBV20-1 to TRBJ2-7, with D uncertain. Trimming took 3 bases from V and 6 from J, leaving 12 bases between them. The CDR3 consists of 12 residues. CDR1 is DFQATT and CDR2 is SNEGSKA in the germline V gene (reference sequence). Here the CDR3 reads CSASIFAPEQYF. DNA of the CDR3: TGCAGTGCTAGCATCTTCGCGCCCGAGCAGTACTTC.

V and J are TRBV7-2 and TRBJ1-6; D unresolved. V shed 5 bases and J shed 8 bases, with 16 bases lying between them. CDR1 is SGHTA, CDR2 FQGNSA, per germline. The CDR3 consists of 15 residues. The CDR3, as DNA: TGTGCCAGCAGCCCCGACCCTCGAGGGCATTCACCCCTCCACTTT. Protein product: CASSPDPRGHSPLHF. Full variable domain (missing parts from reference TRBV7-2 and TRBJ1-6): GAGVSQSPSNKVTEKGKDVELRCDPISGHTALYWYRQSLGQGLEFLIYFQGNSAPDKSGLPSDRFSAERTGGSVSTLTIQRTQQEDSAVYLCASSPDPRGHSPLHFGNGTRLTVT.

The chain joins TRBV5-5 to TRBJ1-4; the match to TRBD1 covers 9 bases. Germline V lookup: CDR1 SGHKS, CDR2 YYEKEE (reference sequence). CDR3 length: 17 residues. V shed 3 bases, J shed 8 bases, and the junction held 14 bases outside the gene matches. CDR3 sequence (DNA): TGTGCCAGCAGCTCGAGGGGGGCCGGGACAGGGAAGGAAAAACTGTTTTTT. Its translation is CASSSRGAGTGKEKLFF.

In this sample, this clonotype turned up once. The chain carries TRBV29-1 and TRBJ2-1; TRBD2 matches 9 bases. Germline loops: CDR1 SQVTM, CDR2 ANQGSEA. CDR3 size: 15 residues. Unmatched junction bases numbered 16, after V lost 7 bases and J lost 9 bases. The CDR3 DNA is TGCAGCGAGGGGCCTAGCGGGACCACTCAGAGTGAGCAGTTCTTC. Translation: CSEGPSGTTQSEQFF.

As DNA, the CDR3 is TGCGCCAGCAGCCAAGATCGTCGGGTGGACGACTATGGCTACACCTTC. Translated: CASSQDRRVDDYGYTF. This chain links TRBV4-3 with TRBJ1-2; D gene unclear. The CDR3 is 16 residues long. V was clipped by 0 bases and J by 3 bases, with 14 bases between them. Germline V lookup: CDR1 LGHNA, CDR2 YSLEER.

This sequence joins TRBV19 and TRBJ1-1, with 7 nucleotides matching TRBD1. Per the germline V gene, CDR1 is LNHDA and CDR2 is SQIVND (reference sequence). The CDR3 extends over 17 amino acids. V was clipped by 0 bases and J by 4 bases; unmatched bases: 11. The chain's CDR3 is CASSIDPGGTVRTEAFF. In DNA form, the CDR3 reads TGTGCCAGTAGTATAGATCCCGGGGGGACAGTCCGCACTGAAGCTTTCTTT. The whole variable domain, remainder taken from reference TRBV19 and TRBJ1-1, is DGGITQSPKYLFRKEGQNVTLSCEQNLNHDAMYWYRQDPGQGLRLIYYSQIVNDFQKGDIAEGYSVSREKKESFPLTVTSAQKNPTAFYLCASSIDPGGTVRTEAFFGQGTRLTVV.

This chain connects TRBV29-1 to TRBJ1-4; D possibly corresponds to TRBD1 (5 bases). There are 14 residues in the CDR3. Germline-derived CDR1 and CDR2 are SQVTM and ANQGSEA. Trimming pared 6 bases from V and 1 base from J, leaving 12 bases between. CDR3 sequence: CSVAGGETNEKLFF. The CDR3, as DNA: TGCAGCGTGGCGGGGGGGGAAACTAATGAAAAACTGTTTTTT.

The V gene is TRBV11-2, the J gene TRBJ2-7; 9 nucleotides align to TRBD2. CDR1 is SGHAT and CDR2 is FQNNGV in the germline V gene. J gave up 4 bases and V 4 bases, and 8 bases lay outside the gene matches. The CDR3 consists of 15 residues. CDR3 sequence (DNA): TGTGCCAGCAGCTCCTCACTAGCGGGTGTTTACGAGCAGTACTTC. It yields the protein CASSSSLAGVYEQYF.

This clonotype was found a few times. V gene TRBV25-1 combines with J gene TRBJ2-2; unclear D gene. Germline V lookup: CDR1 MGHDK, CDR2 SYGVNS. CDR3 length equals 13 residues. V lost 4 bases and J 5 bases, leaving 8 bases between the germline ends. The CDR3 sequence is CASSALLTGELFF. Here the CDR3 DNA reads TGTGCCAGCAGTGCTTTATTGACCGGGGAGCTGTTTTTT.

This clonotype was counted a few times. The chain links TRBV12-3 or TRBV12-4 to TRBJ1-2, with D possibly being TRBD1 (6 bases). With 7 bases removed from V and 4 bases from J, the gap between germline ends came to 13 bases. The CDR3 sequence is 13 residues long. In nucleotides, the CDR3 is TGTGCCAGCAAGGACGACAGGTTCTATGGCTACACCTTC. Encoded protein: CASKDDRFYGYTF.

The V gene is TRBV5-4, the J gene TRBJ2-1; tentatively, D is TRBD1 or TRBD2 (6 bases each). The CDR3 extends over 15 amino acids. The ends were cut back, 5 bases at V and 7 bases at J, with 19 bases in the middle. From germline, CDR1 is SGHNT and CDR2 YYREEE (reference sequence). CDR3 bases: TGTGCCAGCAGTTCCCCTAGTGGGGGGCCTAATGAGCAGTTCTTC. It specifies CASSSPSGGPNEQFF.

The CDR3 protein is CSAPGTGNTEAFF. The CDR3 DNA is TGCAGTGCCCCTGGGACCGGGAACACTGAAGCTTTCTTT. V is TRBV20-1 and J is TRBJ1-1; the D gene is possibly TRBD1 (5 bases). There are 13 residues in the CDR3. Trimming cost V 6 bases and J 1 base, with 12 bases left between them. The V gene's germline CDR1 is DFQATT and CDR2 SNEGSKA (reference sequence).

The chain joins TRBV6-1 to TRBJ2-2; TRBD1 might be the D (6 bases). This CDR3 is built from 15 residues. CDR1 and CDR2 (germline): MNHNS, SASEGT. V lost 6 bases and J 0 bases, leaving 11 bases between the germline ends. CDR3 nucleotide sequence: TGTGCCAGCAGGCTACAGGGAACGAACACCGGGGAGCTGTTTTTT. Protein product: CASRLQGTNTGELFF.